Following are 18 T cell receptor beta chains from one sample sequenced in a study of blood T cell repertoires in COVID-19. Profiling relied on immunoSEQ multiplex PCR, and the TCRdb table lists in-frame clones only, not all of them. The sample records 140,000 to 150,000 clones, about four fifths being singletons. The specimen was PBMCs or T cells enriched from blood (not recorded which). Receptor source: a woman between 45 and 60 years old who had been exposed to COVID-19.

J is TRBJ1-2 and V is TRBV30, with 9 bases aligning to TRBD1. The CDR3 runs to 15 residues. CDR1 is GTSNPN, CDR2 SVGIG, per germline (reference sequence). J gave up 7 bases and V 0 bases, and 9 bases lay outside the gene matches. The CDR3 nucleotides read TGTGCCTGGAGTGTGGCGACGGGACAGGGAGGTGGCTACACCTTC. This codes for CAWSVATGQGGGYTF.

The chain links TRBV27 to TRBJ1-1; tentative D call: TRBD1 (5 bases). Trimming removed 3 bases from V and 4 bases from J, with 12 bases in between. CDR1 is MNHEY and CDR2 is SMNVEV in the germline V gene (reference sequence). The CDR3 sequence is 14 residues long. CDR3 amino acids: CASSFRQPPTEAFF. The CDR3 DNA reads as TGTGCCAGCAGTTTCCGACAGCCCCCCACTGAAGCTTTCTTT.

The count of this clone is one. This chain uses TRBV7-2 with TRBJ2-3; D possibly corresponds to TRBD2 (6 bases). Germline CDR1 is SGHTA and CDR2 is FQGNSA. This CDR3 has 15 amino acids. V lost 3 bases and J lost 0, with 10 bases in between. The CDR3 loop is CASSLAGTSTDTQYF. The CDR3 DNA follows: TGTGCCAGCAGCTTGGCGGGGACTAGCACAGATACGCAGTATTTT.

The chain links TRBV4-2 to TRBJ2-5; TRBD2 might be the D (6 bases). CDR3 length: 14 amino acids. With 1 base removed from V and 5 bases from J, the gap between germline ends came to 11 bases. Germline values: CDR1 LGHNA, CDR2 YNFKEQ. CDR3 bases: TGTGCCAGCAGCCAAGGGGGGGTGGGGGAGACCCAGTACTTC. Translated: CASSQGGVGETQYF.

This clone was found once. The chain combines TRBV18 with TRBJ2-3, with 8 bases aligning to TRBD2. The trim removed 2 bases at V and 5 bases at J, leaving 9 bases unmatched. There are 16 residues in the CDR3. Germline V CDR1 and CDR2: KGHSH, LQKENI. The CDR3 DNA follows: TGTGCCAGCTCACCAACCGGGACTAGTGTCGTAGATACGCAGTATTTT. Amino acids: CASSPTGTSVVDTQYF.

The chain carries TRBV7-6 and TRBJ2-1; 8 bases map to TRBD2. Trimming cost V 0 bases and J 5 bases; bases outside gene matches: 9. CDR3 size: 17 residues. Germline CDR1 SGHVS, CDR2 FNYEAQ. CDR3 nucleotides: TGTGCCAGCAGCTTAGCGGGAGTGGTAGCGGGGCACAATGAGCAGTTCTTC. It specifies CASSLAGVVAGHNEQFF.

V usage is TRBV3-1 (or the pseudogene TRBV3-2) and J usage is TRBJ2-2; 7 nucleotides line up with TRBD2. Trimming took 3 bases from V and 6 from J; bases not matched to a gene: 1. The CDR3 has 13 residues. CDR1 LGHDT and CDR2 YNNKEL come from the germline V gene (reference sequence). CDR3 sequence (DNA): TGTGCCAGCAGCCAGCGGGGGTCCGGGGAGCTGTTTTTT. It codes for CASSQRGSGELFF.

The V and J genes are TRBV27 and TRBJ1-6; D gene ambiguous. Deletions cut 5 bases from V and 0 bases from J, with 14 bases between. Germline V gene data show CDR1 as MNHEY and CDR2 as SMNVEV (reference sequence). The CDR3 has 17 residues. CDR3 DNA sequence: TGTGCCAGCAGTCGCGGGGAGGAGAGCTCCTATAATTCACCCCTCCACTTT. Protein sequence: CASSRGEESSYNSPLHF.

This chain joins TRBV27 and TRBJ2-7; 10 bases match TRBD2. Germline CDR1 and CDR2: MNHEY and SMNVEV (reference sequence). The CDR3 loop spans 14 amino acids. J lost 2 bases, V lost 5 bases, and 3 bases had no gene match. CDR3 protein: CASSPSGGAYEQYF. The DNA of the CDR3 is TGTGCCAGCAGTCCGAGCGGGGGGGCCTACGAGCAGTACTTC.

The rearrangement joins TRBV18 to TRBJ2-3; 9 nucleotides align to TRBD1. This CDR3 contains 14 residues. The V and J ends lost 2 bases and 5 bases, in that order; junction bases with no gene match: 2. Germline loops: CDR1 KGHSH, CDR2 LQKENI. CDR3 region: CASSPRTGEDTQYF. The CDR3 DNA is TGTGCCAGCTCACCAAGGACAGGGGAAGATACGCAGTATTTT.

The gene calls are TRBV9 and TRBJ2-7; no firm D call. Looked up from germline, CDR1 is SGDLS and CDR2 is YYNGEE. V lost 0 bases and J lost 0, with 13 bases in between. The CDR3 has 16 residues. The CDR3 bases are TGTGCCAGCAGCGTAGGCCCCTTACTAAGCTCCTACGAGCAGTACTTC. Its translation is CASSVGPLLSSYEQYF. The full variable domain, in which reference TRBV9 and TRBJ2-7 provide the parts outside the CDR3, is DSGVTQTPKHLITATGQRVTLRCSPRSGDLSVYWYQQSLDQGLQFLIQYYNGEERAKGNILERFSAQQFPDLHSELNLSSLELGDSALYFCASSVGPLLSSYEQYFGPGTRLTVT.

The chain uses TRBV5-1 and TRBJ2-3; the match to TRBD2 covers 16 bases. CDR1 and CDR2 from the germline V gene are SGHRS and YFSETQ. The ends lost 3 bases at V and 5 bases at J; junction bases unmatched: 6. There are 17 residues in the CDR3. CDR3: CASSSGTSGRARDTQYF. The CDR3 DNA reads as TGCGCCAGCAGCTCGGGGACTAGCGGGAGGGCCAGAGATACGCAGTATTTT.

The chain employs TRBV9 and TRBJ2-2; 7 nucleotides match TRBD1. Germline CDR1 and CDR2: SGDLS and YYNGEE. This CDR3 has 16 residues. V shed 4 bases, J shed 2 bases, and the junction held 8 bases outside the gene matches. This CDR3 reads CASSRRDSRNTGELFF. CDR3 nucleotide sequence: TGTGCCAGCAGCAGACGGGACAGCAGAAACACCGGGGAGCTGTTTTTT.

V and J are TRBV6-5 and TRBJ2-7, with 7 nucleotides matching TRBD2. The CDR3 consists of 11 residues. The V gene end was trimmed by 4 bases and the J gene end by 10 bases; junction bases not matched to a gene: 4. Germline V CDR1 and CDR2: MNHEY, SVGAGI. The CDR3 DNA follows: TGTGCCAGCAGTTCCGGGACTACTCAGTACTTC. It codes for CASSSGTTQYF.

CDR3 region: CASSTGVGALYQETQYF. The CDR3 bases are TGTGCCAGCAGCACCGGGGTGGGGGCCCTGTACCAAGAGACCCAGTACTTC. J is TRBJ2-5 and V is TRBV7-6, with a possible D match to TRBD1 (6 bases). The CDR3 has 17 amino acids. Trimming removed 5 bases from V and 0 bases from J, with 19 bases in between. Germline values: CDR1 SGHVS, CDR2 FNYEAQ.

V is TRBV14 and J is TRBJ2-3; D unresolved. From germline, CDR1 is SGHDN and CDR2 FVKESK. Trimming took off 1 base at V and 4 bases at J, with 9 bases between the two ends. The CDR3 is 14 residues long. CDR3 protein: CASSQGQASDTQYF. The CDR3 nucleotides read TGTGCCAGCAGCCAAGGTCAGGCGTCAGATACGCAGTATTTT.

The chain has TRBV9 and TRBJ2-5; TRBD2 matches at 7 bases. Per germline, CDR1 SGDLS and CDR2 YYNGEE. This CDR3 has 13 amino acids. J gave up 4 bases and V 3 bases, and 3 bases lay outside the gene matches. CDR3 coding DNA: TGTGCCAGCAGCGCCACTAGCGTAGAGACCCAGTACTTC. This sequence encodes CASSATSVETQYF.

The genes are TRBV5-1 and TRBJ2-7; 8 nucleotides match TRBD1. Trimming removed 0 bases from V and 4 bases from J; junction bases left unmatched: 6. CDR3 length: 15 amino acids. The germline CDR1 and CDR2 sequences are SGHRS and YFSETQ. CDR3 sequence: CASSLGTGNGYEQYF. The CDR3 DNA reads TGCGCCAGCAGCTTGGGGACAGGGAACGGTTACGAGCAGTACTTC.